This T cell receptor beta chain came from a study of shared clonotypes between healthy human individuals. Study in general: The cohort had a couple of women and a few men, ages 18 to 49.

The V end lost 7 bases, the J end lost 1 base, and 13 bases lay between the germline ends. CDR3 length: 14 amino acids. The V gene's germline CDR1 is LNHDA and CDR2 SQIVND (reference sequence). The method was immunoSEQ multiplex PCR; TCRdb's version includes in-frame clones alone and lacks a portion of them. The table lists roughly 2.1 million clones, more than 85% of them singletons. Naive CD8 cells, CD45RO-negative and positively selected for CCR7, excluded terminally differentiated effector memory CD45RA+ cells. Healthy HIV-negative adults without recent acute infections or vaccinations served as donors.

The clonotype comes from a young man in good health. Some clones in this sample may be carry-over from other donors' samples. Sequencing used naive CD8+ T cells from PBMCs. This chain uses TRBV19 with TRBJ1-1, with D possibly being TRBD1 (5 bases). This chain's CDR3 is CASISGRWNTEAFF. The CDR3 DNA reads TGTGCCAGTATCTCGGGACGATGGAACACTGAAGCTTTCTTT. Full variable domain (rest looked up from reference TRBV19 and TRBJ1-1): DGGITQSPKYLFRKEGQNVTLSCEQNLNHDAMYWYRQDPGQGLRLIYYSQIVNDFQKGDIAEGYSVSREKKESFPLTVTSAQKNPTAFYLCASISGRWNTEAFFGQGTRLTVV.